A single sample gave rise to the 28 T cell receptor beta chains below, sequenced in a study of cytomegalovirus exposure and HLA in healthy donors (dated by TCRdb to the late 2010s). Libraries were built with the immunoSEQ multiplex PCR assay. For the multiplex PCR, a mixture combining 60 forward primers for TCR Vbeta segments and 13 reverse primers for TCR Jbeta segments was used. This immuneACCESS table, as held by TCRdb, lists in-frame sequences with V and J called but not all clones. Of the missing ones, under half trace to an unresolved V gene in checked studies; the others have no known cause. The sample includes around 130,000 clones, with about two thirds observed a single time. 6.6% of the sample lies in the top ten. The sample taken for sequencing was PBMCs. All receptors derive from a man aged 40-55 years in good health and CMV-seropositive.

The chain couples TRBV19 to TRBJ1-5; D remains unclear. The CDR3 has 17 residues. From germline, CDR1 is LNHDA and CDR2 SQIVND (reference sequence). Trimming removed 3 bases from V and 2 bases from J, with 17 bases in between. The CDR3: CASSMVRSIRGNQPQHF. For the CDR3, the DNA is TGTGCCAGTAGTATGGTCCGTTCCATCCGGGGCAATCAGCCCCAGCATTTT.

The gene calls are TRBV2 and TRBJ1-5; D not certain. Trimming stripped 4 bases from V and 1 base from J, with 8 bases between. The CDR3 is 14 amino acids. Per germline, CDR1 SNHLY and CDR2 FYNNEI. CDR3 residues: CASSGGRSNQPQHF. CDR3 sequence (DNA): TGTGCCAGCAGTGGAGGCAGAAGCAATCAGCCCCAGCATTTT. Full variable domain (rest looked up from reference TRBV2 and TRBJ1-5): EPEVTQTPSHQVTQMGQEVILRCVPISNHLYFYWYRQILGQKVEFLVSFYNNEISEKSEIFDDQFSVERPDGSNFTLKIRSTKLEDSAMYFCASSGGRSNQPQHFGDGTRLSIL.

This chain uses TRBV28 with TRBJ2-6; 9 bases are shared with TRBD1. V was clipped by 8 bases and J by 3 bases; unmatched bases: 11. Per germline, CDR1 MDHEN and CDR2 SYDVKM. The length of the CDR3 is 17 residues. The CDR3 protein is CASGKQGAPFGANVLTF. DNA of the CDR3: TGTGCCAGCGGTAAACAGGGGGCGCCTTTTGGGGCCAACGTCCTGACTTTC. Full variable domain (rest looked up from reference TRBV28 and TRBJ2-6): DVKVTQSSRYLVKRTGEKVFLECVQDMDHENMFWYRQDPGLGLRLIYFSYDVKMKEKGDIPEGYSVSREKKERFSLILESASTNQTSMYLCASGKQGAPFGANVLTFGAGSRLTVL.

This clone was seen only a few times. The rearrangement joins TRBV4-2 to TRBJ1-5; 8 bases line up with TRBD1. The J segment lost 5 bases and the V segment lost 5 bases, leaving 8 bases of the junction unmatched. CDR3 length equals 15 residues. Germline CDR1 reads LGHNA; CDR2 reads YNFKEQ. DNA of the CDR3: TGTGCCAGCAGCAAGGACAGGGACCGCGATCAGCCCCAGCATTTT. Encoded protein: CASSKDRDRDQPQHF.

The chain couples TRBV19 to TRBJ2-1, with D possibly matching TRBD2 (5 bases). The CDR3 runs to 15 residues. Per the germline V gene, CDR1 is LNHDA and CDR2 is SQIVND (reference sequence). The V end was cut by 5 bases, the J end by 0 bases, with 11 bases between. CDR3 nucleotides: TGTGCCAGTAGTCGGACTCGGAACTCCTACAATGAGCAGTTCTTC. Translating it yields CASSRTRNSYNEQFF.

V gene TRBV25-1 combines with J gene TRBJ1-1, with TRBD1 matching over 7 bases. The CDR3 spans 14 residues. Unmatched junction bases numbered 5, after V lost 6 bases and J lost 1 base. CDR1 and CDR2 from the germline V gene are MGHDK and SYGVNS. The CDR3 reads CASRGAGGNTEAFF. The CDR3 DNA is TGTGCCAGCAGGGGGGCAGGGGGGAACACTGAAGCTTTCTTT. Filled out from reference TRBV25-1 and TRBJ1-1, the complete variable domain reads EADIYQTPRYLVIGTGKKITLECSQTMGHDKMYWYQQDPGMELHLIHYSYGVNSTEKGDLSSESTVSRIRTEHFPLTLESARPSHTSQYLCASRGAGGNTEAFFGQGTRLTVV.

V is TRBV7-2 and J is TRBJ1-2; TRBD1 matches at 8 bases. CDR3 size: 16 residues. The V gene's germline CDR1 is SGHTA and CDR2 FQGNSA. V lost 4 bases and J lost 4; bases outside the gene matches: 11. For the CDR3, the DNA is TGTGCCAGCAGCTCGGGGACAGGCCAGACATTCTATGGCTACACCTTC. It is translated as CASSSGTGQTFYGYTF.

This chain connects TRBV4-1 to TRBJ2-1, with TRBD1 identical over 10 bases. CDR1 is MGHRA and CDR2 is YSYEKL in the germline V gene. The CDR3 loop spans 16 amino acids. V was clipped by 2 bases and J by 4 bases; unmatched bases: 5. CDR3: CASSQPDRGGYNEQFF. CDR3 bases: TGCGCCAGCAGCCAACCGGACAGGGGGGGATACAATGAGCAGTTCTTC.

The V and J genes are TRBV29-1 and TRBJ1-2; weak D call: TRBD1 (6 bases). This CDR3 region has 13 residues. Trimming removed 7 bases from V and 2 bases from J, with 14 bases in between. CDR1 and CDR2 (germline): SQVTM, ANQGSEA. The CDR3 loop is CSASLTGNYGYTF. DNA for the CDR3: TGCAGCGCTAGCCTAACAGGGAACTATGGCTACACCTTC. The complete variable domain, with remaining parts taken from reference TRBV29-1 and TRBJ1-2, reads SAVISQKPSRDICQRGTSLTIQCQVDSQVTMMFWYRQQPGQSLTLIATANQGSEATYESGFVIDKFPISRPNLTFSTLTVSNMSPEDSSIYLCSASLTGNYGYTFGSGTRLTVV.

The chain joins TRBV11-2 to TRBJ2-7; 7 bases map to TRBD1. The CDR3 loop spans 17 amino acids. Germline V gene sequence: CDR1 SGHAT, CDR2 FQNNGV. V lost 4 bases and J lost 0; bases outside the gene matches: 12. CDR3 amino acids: CASSSITGARSSYEQYF. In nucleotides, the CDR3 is TGTGCCAGCAGCTCAATTACAGGGGCACGCTCCTCCTACGAGCAGTACTTC.

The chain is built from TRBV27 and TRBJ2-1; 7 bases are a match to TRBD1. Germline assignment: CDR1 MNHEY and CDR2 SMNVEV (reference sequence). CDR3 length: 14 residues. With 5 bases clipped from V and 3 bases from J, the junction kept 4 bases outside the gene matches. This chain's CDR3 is CASSTSGGYNEQFF. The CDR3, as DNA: TGTGCCAGCAGTACCTCAGGGGGCTACAATGAGCAGTTCTTC.

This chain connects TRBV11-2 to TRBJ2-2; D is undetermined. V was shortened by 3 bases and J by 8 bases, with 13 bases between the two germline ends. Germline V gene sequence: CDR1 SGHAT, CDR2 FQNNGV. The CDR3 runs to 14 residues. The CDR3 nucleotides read TGTGCCAGCAGCTTGTTAGTTAGCACAGGGGAGCTGTTTTTT. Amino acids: CASSLLVSTGELFF.

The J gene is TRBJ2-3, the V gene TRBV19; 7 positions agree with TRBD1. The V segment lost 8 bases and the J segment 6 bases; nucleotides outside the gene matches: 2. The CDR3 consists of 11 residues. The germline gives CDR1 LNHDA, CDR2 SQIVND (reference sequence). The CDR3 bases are TGTGCCAGTTCGACAGGGGATACGCAGTATTTT. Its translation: CASSTGDTQYF. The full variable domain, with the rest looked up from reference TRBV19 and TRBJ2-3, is DGGITQSPKYLFRKEGQNVTLSCEQNLNHDAMYWYRQDPGQGLRLIYYSQIVNDFQKGDIAEGYSVSREKKESFPLTVTSAQKNPTAFYLCASSTGDTQYFGPGTRLTVL.

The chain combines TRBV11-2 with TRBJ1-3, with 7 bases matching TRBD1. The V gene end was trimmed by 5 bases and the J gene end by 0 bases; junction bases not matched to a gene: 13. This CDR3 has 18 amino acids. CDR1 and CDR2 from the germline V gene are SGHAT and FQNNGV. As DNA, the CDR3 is TGTGCCAGCAGCGCTACCCGAGGGGGCACCGGCTCTGGAAACACCATATATTTT. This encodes CASSATRGGTGSGNTIYF.

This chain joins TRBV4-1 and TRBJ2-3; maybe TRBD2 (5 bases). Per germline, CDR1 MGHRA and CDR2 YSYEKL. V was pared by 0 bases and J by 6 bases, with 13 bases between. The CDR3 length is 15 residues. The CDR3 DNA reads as TGCGCCAGCAGCCAAGAAGGTAGAGGGTCTGATACGCAGTATTTT. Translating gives CASSQEGRGSDTQYF.

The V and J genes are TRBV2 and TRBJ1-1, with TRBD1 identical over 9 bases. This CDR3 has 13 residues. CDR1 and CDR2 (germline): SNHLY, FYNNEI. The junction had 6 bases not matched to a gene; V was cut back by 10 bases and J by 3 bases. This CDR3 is CATGQGSHTEAFF. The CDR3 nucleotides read TGTGCCACCGGACAGGGGAGTCACACTGAAGCTTTCTTT.

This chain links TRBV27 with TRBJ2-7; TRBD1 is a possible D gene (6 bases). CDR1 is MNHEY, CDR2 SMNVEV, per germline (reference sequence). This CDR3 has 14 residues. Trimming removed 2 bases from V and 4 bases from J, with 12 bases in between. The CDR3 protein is CASSLQGWSYEQYF. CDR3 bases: TGTGCCAGCAGTTTACAGGGGTGGTCTTACGAGCAGTACTTC.

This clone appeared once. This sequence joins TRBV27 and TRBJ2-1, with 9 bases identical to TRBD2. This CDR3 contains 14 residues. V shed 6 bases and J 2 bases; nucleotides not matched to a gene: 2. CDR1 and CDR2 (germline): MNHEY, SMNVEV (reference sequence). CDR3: CASRRLAAYNEQFF. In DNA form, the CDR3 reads TGTGCCAGCAGGAGACTAGCGGCCTACAATGAGCAGTTCTTC.

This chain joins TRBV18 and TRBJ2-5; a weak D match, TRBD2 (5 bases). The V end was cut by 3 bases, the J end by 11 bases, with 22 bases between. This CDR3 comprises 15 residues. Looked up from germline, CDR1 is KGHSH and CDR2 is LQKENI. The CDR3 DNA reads TGTGCCAGCTCACCCATTGGTGTTTTGGACTCAGAGCAGTACTTC. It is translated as CASSPIGVLDSEQYF.

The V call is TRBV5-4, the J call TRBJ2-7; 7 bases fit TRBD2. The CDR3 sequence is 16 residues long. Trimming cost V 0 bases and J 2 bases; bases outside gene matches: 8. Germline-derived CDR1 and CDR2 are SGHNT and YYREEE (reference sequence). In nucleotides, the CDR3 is TGTGCCAGCAGCTTGGCCGCGGCTAGCGGTGCCTACGAGCAGTACTTC. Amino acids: CASSLAAASGAYEQYF.

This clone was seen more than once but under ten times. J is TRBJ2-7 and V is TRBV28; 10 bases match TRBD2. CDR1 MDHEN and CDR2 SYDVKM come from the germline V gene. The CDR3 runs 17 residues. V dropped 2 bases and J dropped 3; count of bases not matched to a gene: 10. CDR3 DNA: TGTGCCAGCAGTTTAGTGGCTAGCGGGAGAAGTTTCTACGAGCAGTACTTC. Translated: CASSLVASGRSFYEQYF.

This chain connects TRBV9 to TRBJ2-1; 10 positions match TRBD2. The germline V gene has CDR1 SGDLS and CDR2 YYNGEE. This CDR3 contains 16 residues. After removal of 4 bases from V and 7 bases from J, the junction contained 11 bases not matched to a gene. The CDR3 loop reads CASSPLSGGVWNEQFF. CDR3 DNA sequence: TGTGCCAGCAGCCCCCTCAGCGGGGGGGTGTGGAATGAGCAGTTCTTC.

Written as DNA, the CDR3 is TGTGCCAGCAGCTTCACAGGGCGTCGGTCCTACGAGCAGTACTTC. Protein: CASSFTGRRSYEQYF. The chain links TRBV7-9 to TRBJ2-7, with D perhaps matching TRBD1 (6 bases). CDR3 size: 15 residues. The germline V gene encodes CDR1 SEHNR and CDR2 FQNEAQ (reference sequence). Trimming stripped 3 bases from V and 1 base from J, with 13 bases between.

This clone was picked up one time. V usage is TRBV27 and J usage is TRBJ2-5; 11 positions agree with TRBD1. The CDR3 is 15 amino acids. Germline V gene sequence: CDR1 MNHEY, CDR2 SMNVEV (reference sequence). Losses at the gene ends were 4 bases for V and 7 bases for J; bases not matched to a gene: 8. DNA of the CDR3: TGTGCCAGCAGTTCATTGGGACAGGGGGTTCGGACCCAGTACTTC. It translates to CASSSLGQGVRTQYF.

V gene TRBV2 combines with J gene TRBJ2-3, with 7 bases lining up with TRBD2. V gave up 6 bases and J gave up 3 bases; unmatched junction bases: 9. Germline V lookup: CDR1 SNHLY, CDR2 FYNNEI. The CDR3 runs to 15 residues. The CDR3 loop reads CASRVASGKTDTQYF. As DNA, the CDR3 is TGTGCCAGCAGAGTGGCCAGCGGGAAAACAGATACGCAGTATTTT.

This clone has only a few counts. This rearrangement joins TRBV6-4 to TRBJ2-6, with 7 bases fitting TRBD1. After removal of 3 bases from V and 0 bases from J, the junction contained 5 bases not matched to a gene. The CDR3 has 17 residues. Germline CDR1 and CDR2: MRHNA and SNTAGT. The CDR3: CASSELTGDSGANVLTF. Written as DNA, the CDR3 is TGTGCCAGCAGTGAACTAACAGGGGACTCTGGGGCCAACGTCCTGACTTTC.

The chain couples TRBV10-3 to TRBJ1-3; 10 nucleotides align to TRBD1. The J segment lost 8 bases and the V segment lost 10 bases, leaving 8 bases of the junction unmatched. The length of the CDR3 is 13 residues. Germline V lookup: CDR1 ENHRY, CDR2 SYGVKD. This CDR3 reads CATRQGARDTIYF. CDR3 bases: TGTGCCACCCGACAGGGGGCGAGGGACACCATATATTTT.

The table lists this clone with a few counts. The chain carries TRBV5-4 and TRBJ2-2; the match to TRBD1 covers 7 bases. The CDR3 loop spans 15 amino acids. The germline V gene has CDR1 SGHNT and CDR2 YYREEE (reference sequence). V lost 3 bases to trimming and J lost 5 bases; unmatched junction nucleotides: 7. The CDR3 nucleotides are TGTGCCAGCAGCTCACGGGACAGACAAACCGGGGAGCTGTTTTTT. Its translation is CASSSRDRQTGELFF. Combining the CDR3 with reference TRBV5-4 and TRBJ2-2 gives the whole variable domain ETGVTQSPTHLIKTRGQQVTLRCSSQSGHNTVSWYQQALGQGPQFIFQYYREEENGRGNFPPRFSGLQFPNYSSELNVNALELDDSALYLCASSSRDRQTGELFFGEGSRLTVL.